This record looks at one T cell receptor (beta chain) sequence and its context. Its matching antigen is unknown. One end of the junction fails to match germline, which may point to a read error. A modified ARM-PCR protocol with three rounds of nested PCR amplified TCRbeta. TCRdb reanalysed the multiplex PCR reads using MiXCR and keeps one entry per CDR3 protein. The sample gives roughly 74,000 distinct CDR3 sequences, approximately 82% of which show up once; around 38% is in the top ten. The entry originates in a study of tumor and adjacent non-tumor tissue in lung cancer. Study findings and constraints: Top 100 clones took a larger repertoire share in normal lung. Compared with tumor, normal lung showed significantly lower TCR diversity.

CDR3 length: 16 residues. In germline, CDR1 is SGHNT, CDR2 YENEEA. RNA was extracted from bulk tissue without any cell sorting. Distant lung tissue was collected more than 3 cm away from the tumor edge. This TCR was recovered from a man between 65 and 79 years old with non-small cell lung cancer. The sample consisted of distant non-tumor lung tissue. The chain carries TRBV11-3 and TRBJ1-1; 7 nucleotides line up with TRBD1. CDR3 loop: CASNHRDRILNTEAFF. CDR3 DNA sequence: TGTGCCAGCAACCACCGGGACAGAATCCTGAATACTGAAGCTTTCTTT.